This entry describes one T cell receptor beta chain. Its antigen specificity is not known. No much larger clone exists at a distance of one base, and base qualities are not known. This entry belongs to a study of shared clonotypes between healthy human individuals (dated by TCRdb to about 2020). Describing the broader study: The cohort comprised a couple of women and three men aged 18 to 49 years. For each donor, three plates each were used for CD4 naive and CD4 memory, two plates were used for CD8 naive, and one plate was used for CD8 memory. The study deeply sequenced blood TCR repertoires of five healthy adults to estimate repertoire size and the extent of clonotype sharing between individuals. Libraries were prepared and TCR repertoires were sequenced by different laboratories using diverse techniques, in order to increase sequencing depth and limit assay-specific biases. Leukapheresis yielded between about 0.85 and 10 billion PBMCs per donor. The paper as a whole reports these results and caveats: Compared with non-shared clonotypes, the clonotypes found in all four sorted-subset donors had higher generation probabilities. Estimated clonotype richness was generally larger for naive than for memory subsets. Rarefaction of sorted-subset datasets indicated incomplete sequencing despite the large sequencing depth. When several donors were compared, the shared fraction of clonotypes was about 5% for naive CD4, approximately 3.3% for naive CD8, 2% to 2.5% for memory CD4, and 0.35% to 0.4% for memory CD8. Because the study included a small number of donors, the genetic and exposure-history diversity represented was limited. Only blood was sampled, and tissue TCR repertoires likely differ from those in blood. Based on pairwise subsampling, the degree of clonotype sharing among donors was expected to be affected by sequencing depth.

Using the deep immunoSEQ assay, multiplex PCR amplified TCR CDR3 regions from genomic DNA. Extracted genomic DNA from each cell subset was spread evenly across all wells of several immunoSEQ 96-well plates, with each plate serving as a replicate. Each replicate PCR for sorted subsets received around 200 ng genomic DNA, equal to 30,000 or so T cell genomes. Purified libraries were measured with a Qubit 3.0 fluorometer, size-checked on a Bioanalyzer 2100, and measured again with the KAPA Library Quantification kit. Every immunoSEQ 96-well plate was sequenced on a separate single-read 150-cycle Illumina NextSeq 550 flow cell. The study's own analysis went as follows. Because the immunoSEQ output held only junctional sequences and lacked quality scores, the filtering could not match the filtering applied to full-length reads. To assign V/J genes and CDR3, sequences were annotated using PyIR, a Python wrapper for IgBLAST v1.9, with IMGT germline references. Reads were filtered out if the reads had weak V/J assignments (E-value above 1e-6), no CDR3, stop codons, out-of-frame junctions, or ambiguous translated residues. A V3J clonotype was defined by an identical inferred V gene, J gene, and CDR3 amino acid sequence. Percentage overlap between repertoires was calculated by dividing the number of shared unique clonotypes by the size of the smaller repertoire. RTK rarefaction, the Chao1 estimator, and Recon v2.1 estimates of unobserved clonotypes were used to assess repertoire richness. For all TCRbeta clonotypes obtained by the gDNA method from four donors, generation probabilities were computed with OLGA. TCRdb retrieved this table from immuneACCESS and kept in-frame rearrangements only. Not all clones are present; in checked studies, unresolved V genes account for under half, and no reason is known for the remainder. Clonal size and the V and J genes are those of that table, whereas D and trimming came from the DNA. Here the sample has fewer than 1.6 million clones; 97% to 99% occur a single time. About 0.4% of the sample comes from the top ten.

Donors were healthy HIV-negative adults with no recently reported acute infections or vaccinations. All donors were Caucasian adults living in Nashville, Tennessee, USA. CD4+ T cells were enriched by magnetic negative selection; naive cells were then positively selected on CD45RA, and the negative fraction formed the memory subset. Blood was collected by leukapheresis, and PBMCs were isolated by Ficoll-Histopaque density gradient centrifugation and then cryopreserved in liquid nitrogen vapor phase. Analytical flow cytometry was used to check the purity and quantity of every magnetically sorted T cell population. From each sorted fraction, genomic DNA was isolated and quantified by UV absorbance on a Nanodrop 2000c. CDR1 and CDR2, looked up from the germline V gene, are KGHSH and LQKENI. From its cysteine to its phenylalanine, the CDR3 spans 16 amino acids. Only CDR3 DNA remains: 48 bases, in frame from the first base. V and J are truncated by 0 bases and 1 base respectively, leaving an intervening sequence of 12 bases.

Sequencing was carried out using naive CD4+ T cells sorted from blood. Reading the label with the study, this specimen's cell subset or site is: CD45RA+ positively selected. The TCR comes from a man younger than 45 in good health. The chain uses TRBV18 and TRBJ1-1; possibly the D gene is TRBD1, per 6 matching bases. The encoded CDR3 is CASSPPDRQWNTEAFF. The sequence in DNA is TGTGCCAGCTCACCACCGGACAGACAGTGGAACACTGAAGCTTTCTTT. Extended through the reference TRBV18 and TRBJ1-1 proteins, this CDR3 yields the full variable domain: NAGVMQNPRHLVRRRGQEARLRCSPMKGHSHVYWYRQLPEEGLKFMVYLQKENIIDESGMPKERFSAEFPKEGPSILRIQQVVRGDSAAYFCASSPPDRQWNTEAFFGQGTRLTVV.